One and the same sample provided the 6 T cell receptor beta chains below, sequenced in a study of T cells after somatic rescue of genetic block. Sequencing was performed with immunoSEQ multiplex PCR; in TCRdb, only in-frame clones are kept and a portion is missing. The sample has some 70,000 clones; approximately 91% are singletons. The source material was peripheral blood mononuclear cells (PBMCs). These receptors all come from a man aged 30 to 39.

The J gene is TRBJ2-2, the V gene TRBV9; 7 nucleotides align to TRBD2. V lost 2 bases, J lost 7 bases, and 5 bases stayed unmatched. The CDR3 sequence is 14 residues long. CDR1 and CDR2 (germline): SGDLS, YYNGEE. The CDR3 is CASSVAREGGELFF. CDR3 sequence (DNA): TGTGCCAGCAGCGTGGCCAGGGAGGGCGGGGAGCTGTTTTTT.

The chain uses TRBV19 and TRBJ2-2, with TRBD1 identical over 7 bases. There are 16 residues in the CDR3. Germline CDR1 reads LNHDA; CDR2 reads SQIVND (reference sequence). V shed 4 bases and J 6 bases; nucleotides not matched to a gene: 11. CDR3 residues: CASSTRRQGPAGELFF. DNA of the CDR3: TGTGCCAGTAGTACCCGCCGACAGGGCCCGGCCGGGGAGCTGTTTTTT.

The chain employs TRBV5-4 and TRBJ2-2; 7 positions match TRBD1. CDR1 and CDR2 (germline): SGHNT, YYREEE (reference sequence). The V and J ends lost 2 bases and 7 bases, in that order; junction bases with no gene match: 8. The CDR3 runs to 15 residues. The CDR3 spells CASSFGRGQGGELFF. CDR3 coding DNA: TGTGCCAGCAGCTTTGGTAGGGGGCAAGGCGGGGAGCTGTTTTTT.

V usage is TRBV27 and J usage is TRBJ2-1; tentative D call: TRBD1 (5 bases). Germline V lookup: CDR1 MNHEY, CDR2 SMNVEV (reference sequence). V lost 3 bases to trimming and J lost 6 bases, with 15 bases between them. The CDR3 has 15 residues. The CDR3 DNA follows: TGTGCCAGCAGTTTCTTTGGGGCCAGCCCCAATGAGCAGTTCTTC. This gives the protein CASSFFGASPNEQFF.

V usage is TRBV7-2 and J usage is TRBJ2-3; perhaps TRBD1 as D (6 bases). Trimming stripped 5 bases from V and 6 bases from J, with 15 bases between. From germline, CDR1 is SGHTA and CDR2 FQGNSA. CDR3 length equals 14 residues. CDR3 in DNA: TGTGCCAGCAGCCCCCAGGGACAAGGGGATACGCAGTATTTT. As protein: CASSPQGQGDTQYF.

The rearrangement links TRBV9 to TRBJ1-1; 8 bases are a match to TRBD1. Looked up from germline, CDR1 is SGDLS and CDR2 is YYNGEE. This CDR3 has 16 amino acids. V lost 0 bases and J lost 3; bases outside the gene matches: 7. DNA for the CDR3: TGTGCCAGCAGCGTAGGTCAGGGGGCGCGGGACACTGAAGCTTTCTTT. It codes for CASSVGQGARDTEAFF.